Sequencing of this TCR beta chain was carried out in a study of T cell responses to AZD1222 COVID-19 vaccine. As to this clone: Its specificity is unknown.

Assay: immunoSEQ multiplex PCR; the TCRdb copy retains only in-frame clones and omits some. The sample carries 170,000 or so clones, over 85% recorded once. Germline CDR1 is SGHRS and CDR2 is YFSETQ. The CDR3 totals 15 residues. V lost 2 bases to trimming and J lost 10 bases, with 16 bases between them. General study points: The number of AZD1222 recipients seropositive at baseline was only 6 or 7.

The material was peripheral blood, obtained 28 days after the second dose of the MenACWY control vaccine. V usage is TRBV5-1 and J usage is TRBJ1-6; TRBD1 might be the D (5 bases). The receptor was derived from an adult who received the MenACWY meningococcal vaccine as a control. The DNA of the CDR3 is TGCGCCAGCAGCTTAGGTGGGGGGGAGAGGTCACCCCTCCACTTT. Amino acid sequence: CASSLGGGERSPLHF.